Listed here are 21 T cell receptor beta chains from one sample, sequenced in a study of shared clonotypes between healthy human individuals (dated by TCRdb to the early 2020s). Preparation of the library involved the immunoSEQ multiplex PCR assay. Here the immuneACCESS table is served through TCRdb, limited to in-frame sequences with V and J called. Missing clones are a known gap in these copies; in checked studies unresolved V genes cover under half, and the rest lacks a known reason. This sample holds over a million clones; about 76% were observed only once. Of the sample, about 1.5% falls within the top ten clones. Input material: memory CD4+ T cells sorted from blood. Explained via the paper, the cell subset or site label denotes: CD45RA-negative fraction. All receptors come from a man aged 18 to 29 in good health.

The genes are TRBV18 and TRBJ1-3; 7 bases map to TRBD1. The CDR3 is 15 amino acids. Germline V CDR1 and CDR2: KGHSH, LQKENI. V was clipped by 3 bases and J by 0 bases; unmatched bases: 2. CDR3 residues: CASSPDRHSGNTIYF. CDR3 DNA sequence: TGTGCCAGCTCACCGGACAGGCACTCTGGAAACACCATATATTTT.

The chain recombines TRBV5-1 with TRBJ1-5; weak D call: TRBD1 (5 bases). Germline lookup yields CDR1 SGHRS and CDR2 YFSETQ. Trimming cost V 2 bases and J 7 bases, with 16 bases left between them. The CDR3 spans 15 residues. CDR3 nucleotides: TGCGCCAGCAGCTTACGGCAGGGAGGGCCGCAGCCCCAGCATTTT. It codes for CASSLRQGGPQPQHF. The full variable domain, its missing parts supplied by reference TRBV5-1 and TRBJ1-5, is KAGVTQTPRYLIKTRGQQVTLSCSPISGHRSVSWYQQTPGQGLQFLFEYFSETQRNKGNFPGRFSGRQFSNSRSEMNVSTLELGDSALYLCASSLRQGGPQPQHFGDGTRLSIL.

V usage is TRBV10-3 and J usage is TRBJ1-2; the D gene is possibly TRBD1 (6 bases). V lost 0 bases and J lost 4, with 18 bases in between. Per germline, CDR1 ENHRY and CDR2 SYGVKD. The CDR3 spans 17 residues. CDR3 in amino acids: CAISESTRAGAGYGYTF. As DNA, the CDR3 is TGTGCCATCAGTGAGTCGACTCGGGCAGGGGCCGGCTATGGCTACACCTTC.

The chain couples TRBV7-2 to TRBJ1-3; 10 bases are a match to TRBD1. The junction had 4 bases not matched to a gene; V was cut back by 5 bases and J by 3 bases. The V gene's germline CDR1 is SGHTA and CDR2 FQGNSA. The CDR3 consists of 15 residues. The CDR3 loop reads CASSLGQGDGNTIYF. As DNA, the CDR3 is TGTGCCAGCAGCCTCGGACAGGGGGATGGAAACACCATATATTTT.

This clone was detected only a few times. V is TRBV19 and J is TRBJ2-2; 7 bases are shared with TRBD1. Per germline, CDR1 LNHDA and CDR2 SQIVND (reference sequence). V trimming: 6 bases; J trimming: 4 bases; junction bases outside the gene matches: 8. The length of the CDR3 is 15 residues. The CDR3 region has the DNA TGTGCCAGTAGCCAACAGGGGTCTCTCACCGGGGAGCTGTTTTTT. Protein sequence: CASSQQGSLTGELFF.

The rearrangement uses TRBV29-1 and TRBJ2-3, with 7 positions matching TRBD2. After removal of 0 bases from V and 1 base from J, the junction contained 13 bases not matched to a gene. Germline CDR1 is SQVTM and CDR2 is ANQGSEA. The CDR3 covers 18 residues. The CDR3: CSVEELLVASGGTDTQYF. CDR3 bases: TGCAGCGTTGAAGAATTGCTGGTGGCTAGCGGAGGCACAGATACGCAGTATTTT.

This clone was recorded once. The rearrangement links TRBV5-6 to TRBJ2-2; D gene unclear. The CDR3 length is 14 residues. Germline V gene sequence: CDR1 SGHDT, CDR2 YYEEEE. Trimming removed 2 bases from V and 11 bases from J, with 16 bases in between. CDR3 loop: CASSFRSLRNELFF. CDR3 sequence (DNA): TGTGCCAGCAGCTTCCGTTCGTTACGGAACGAGCTGTTTTTT.

This rearrangement joins TRBV7-9 to TRBJ2-4; the match to TRBD2 covers 10 bases. CDR3 length equals 18 residues. V lost 3 bases, J lost 0 bases, and 8 bases stayed unmatched. Germline-derived CDR1 and CDR2 are SEHNR and FQNEAQ (reference sequence). CDR3 DNA: TGTGCCAGCAGCTTCATCACTAGCGGGGTTCTAGCCAAAAACATTCAGTACTTC. It is translated as CASSFITSGVLAKNIQYF.

V gene TRBV6-5 combines with J gene TRBJ2-7; 10 bases match TRBD1. CDR3 length: 15 amino acids. V lost 5 bases to trimming and J lost 5 bases; unmatched junction nucleotides: 9. Germline V gives CDR1 MNHEY, CDR2 SVGAGI. The CDR3 DNA follows: TGTGCCAGCAGTCCAGGGACAGGGGCTCGGCACGAGCAGTACTTC. Translation gives CASSPGTGARHEQYF.

The chain recombines TRBV5-5 with TRBJ2-7, with D maybe TRBD1 (6 bases). The CDR3 spans 14 residues. CDR1 and CDR2 (germline): SGHKS, YYEKEE (reference sequence). The V gene lost 2 bases and the J gene lost 2 bases, with 11 bases spanning the gap. The CDR3 DNA follows: TGTGCCAGCAGCTTATTGGACAGACCCTACGAGCAGTACTTC. It yields the protein CASSLLDRPYEQYF.

This chain joins TRBV18 and TRBJ2-3; TRBD2 matches 8 bases. The germline V gene encodes CDR1 KGHSH and CDR2 LQKENI. J was trimmed by 4 bases and V by 0 bases; bases with no gene match: 6. This CDR3 spans 16 amino acids. CDR3 sequence reads: CASSPPNSGVADTQYF. Here the CDR3 DNA reads TGTGCCAGCTCACCACCGAATAGCGGGGTCGCAGATACGCAGTATTTT.

V usage is TRBV30 and J usage is TRBJ1-4; tentative D call: TRBD1 (6 bases). CDR3 size: 14 residues. Germline-derived CDR1 and CDR2 are GTSNPN and SVGIG (reference sequence). Trimming cost V 4 bases and J 3 bases, with 12 bases left between them. CDR3: CAWTKGVANEKLFF. DNA of the CDR3: TGTGCCTGGACAAAGGGGGTAGCTAATGAAAAACTGTTTTTT.

Worth noting for this clone: A single base separates this from a much larger clone, so it may be a read error. V usage is TRBV7-9 and J usage is TRBJ2-6; D gene ambiguous. V lost 5 bases and J lost 0, with 5 bases in between. Looked up from germline, CDR1 is SEHNR and CDR2 is FQNEAQ (reference sequence). CDR3 length: 14 amino acids. The CDR3 DNA follows: TGTGCCAGCAGCCCCTCCTCTGGGGCCAACGTCCTGACTTTC. It specifies CASSPSSGANVLTF.

The chain is built from TRBV6-1 and TRBJ1-6; tentative D call: TRBD1 (6 bases). Trimming removed 5 bases at V and 1 base at J, with 9 bases between. Looked up from germline, CDR1 is MNHNS and CDR2 is SASEGT. The CDR3 is 15 residues long. CDR3 in DNA: TGTGCCAGCAGTCTACAGGGTTCCTATAATTCACCCCTCCACTTT. Protein: CASSLQGSYNSPLHF.

V gene TRBV11-2 combines with J gene TRBJ1-2; D uncertain. From germline, CDR1 is SGHAT and CDR2 FQNNGV. Trimming left V 4 bases short and J 0 bases short, with 9 bases between. The CDR3 sequence is 14 residues long. The CDR3 region has the DNA TGTGCCAGCAGCTCGTTTGCAGCTAACTATGGCTACACCTTC. Its translation: CASSSFAANYGYTF.

The chain couples TRBV30 to TRBJ2-1; 9 bases line up with TRBD1. Trimming removed 4 bases from V and 2 bases from J; junction bases left unmatched: 6. Germline CDR1 reads GTSNPN; CDR2 reads SVGIG (reference sequence). CDR3 length: 15 residues. CDR3 bases: TGTGCCTGGAATCGCGGGACAGGGCCCTACAATGAGCAGTTCTTC. The encoded protein is CAWNRGTGPYNEQFF.

The chain joins TRBV30 to TRBJ1-6; D remains ambiguous. Trimming cost V 4 bases and J 6 bases, with 10 bases left between them. Germline CDR1 and CDR2: GTSNPN and SVGIG (reference sequence). The CDR3 covers 13 residues. This chain's CDR3 is CAWTAQSNSPLHF. The DNA for the CDR3 is TGTGCCTGGACGGCCCAAAGTAATTCACCCCTCCACTTT.

The chain is built from TRBV2 and TRBJ2-7; weak D call: TRBD2 (5 bases). This CDR3 has 12 residues. Germline V lookup: CDR1 SNHLY, CDR2 FYNNEI. V shed 2 bases and J shed 7 bases, with 9 bases lying between them. The CDR3, as DNA: TGTGCCAGCAGTGAAACGGCGGGTGAGCAGTACTTC. It encodes CASSETAGEQYF.

This chain uses TRBV29-1 with TRBJ2-1, with 8 bases lining up with TRBD2. Germline V gives CDR1 SQVTM, CDR2 ANQGSEA. The CDR3 is 13 residues long. The ends lost 4 bases at V and 4 bases at J; junction bases unmatched: 3. The CDR3 loop is CSVAGGPYNEQFF. The DNA for the CDR3 is TGCAGCGTTGCGGGGGGGCCATACAATGAGCAGTTCTTC.

The gene calls are TRBV28 and TRBJ1-4; D might be TRBD1 (5 bases). CDR3 size: 15 residues. V lost 3 bases, J lost 8 bases, and 16 bases lay in between. Germline CDR1 and CDR2: MDHEN and SYDVKM. The CDR3 region has the DNA TGTGCCAGCAGTTTTAGACTCGGGGGTGGAGAAAAACTGTTTTTT. It translates to CASSFRLGGGEKLFF.

In regard to this clone: At one of its ends the junction is not consistent with the germline gene, which may arise from a read error. The rearrangement uses TRBV5-4 and TRBJ1-5; D is uncertain. This CDR3 spans 16 amino acids. In germline, CDR1 is SGHNT, CDR2 YYREEE (reference sequence). The CDR3 nucleotides are TGTGCCAGCAGCTTGGCCGGGCCCCACGGCAACCAGCCCCAGCATTTT. Translated: CASSLAGPHGNQPQHF.